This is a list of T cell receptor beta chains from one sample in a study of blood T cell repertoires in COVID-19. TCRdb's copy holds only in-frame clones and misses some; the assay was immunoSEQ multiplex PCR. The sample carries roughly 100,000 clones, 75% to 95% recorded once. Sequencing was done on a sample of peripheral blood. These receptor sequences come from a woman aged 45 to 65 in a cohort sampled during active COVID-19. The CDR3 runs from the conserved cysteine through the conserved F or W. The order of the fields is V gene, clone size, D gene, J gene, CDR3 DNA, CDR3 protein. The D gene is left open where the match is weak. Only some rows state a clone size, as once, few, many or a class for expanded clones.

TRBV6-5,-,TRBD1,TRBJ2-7,TGTGCCAGCAGTTACTCGAGACAGGGCTCCTACGAGCAGTACTTC,CASSYSRQGSYEQYF
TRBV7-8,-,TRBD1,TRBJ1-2,TGTGCCAGCAGTCGACAGGGTTCTAACTATGGCTACACCTTC,CASSRQGSNYGYTF
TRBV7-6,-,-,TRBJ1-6,TGTGCCAGCAGCTTAGAACAGGCCAATTCACCCCTCCACTTT,CASSLEQANSPLHF
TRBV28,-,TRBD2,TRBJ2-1,TGTGCCAGCACCCCCGGGACTAGCGGGTCTTACTCCTACAATGAGCAGTTCTTC,CASTPGTSGSYSYNEQFF
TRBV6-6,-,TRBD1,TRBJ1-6,TGTGCCAGCATCCACCACGGACAGGGGGTATCACCCCTCCACTTT,CASIHHGQGVSPLHF
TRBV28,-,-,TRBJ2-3,TGTGCCAGCAGGACACAGTGGCCAGATACGCAGTATTTT,CASRTQWPDTQYF
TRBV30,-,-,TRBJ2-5,TGTGCCTGGGCCCCACTCCCCCAAGAGACCCAGTACTTC,CAWAPLPQETQYF
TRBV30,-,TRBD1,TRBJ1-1,TGTGCCTGGAGTCAGCAGGGGGCGAACACTGAAGCTTTCTTT,CAWSQQGANTEAFF
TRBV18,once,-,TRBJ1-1,TGTGCCAGCTCACCGTCCCAGGGAAACACTGAAGCTTTCTTT,CASSPSQGNTEAFF
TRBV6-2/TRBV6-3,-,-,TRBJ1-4,TGTGCCAGCAGTTACTCTGGCCTCGCAACTAATGAAAAACTGTTTTTT,CASSYSGLATNEKLFF
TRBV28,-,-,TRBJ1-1,TGTGCCAGCAGCTTCCGGGGGGCAGGCACTGAAGCTTTCTTT,CASSFRGAGTEAFF
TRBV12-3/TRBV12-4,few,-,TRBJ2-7,TGTGCCAGCAGTTACTCTACCTACGAGCAGTACTTC,CASSYSTYEQYF
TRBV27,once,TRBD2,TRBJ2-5,TGTGCCAGCAGCCGTACCCCGGGGGGGGCGCATGAGACCCAGTACTTC,CASSRTPGGAHETQYF
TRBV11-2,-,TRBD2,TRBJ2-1,TGTGCCAGCAGCTTTCGAGTAAGCGGGATAACCTACAATGAGCAGTTCTTC,CASSFRVSGITYNEQFF
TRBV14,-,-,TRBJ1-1,TGTGCCAGCAGCCAAGAAAGGGGAACAGGGAGTCGAGCTTTCTTT,CASSQERGTGSRAFF
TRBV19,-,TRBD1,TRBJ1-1,TGTGCCAGTAGTGACGGGGGGACAGGGGGCACTGAAGCTTTCTTT,CASSDGGTGGTEAFF
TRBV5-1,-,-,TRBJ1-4,TGCGCCAGCAGCCTTGGACAGAATGCGGAAAAACTGTTTTTT,CASSLGQNAEKLFF
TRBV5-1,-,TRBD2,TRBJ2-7,TGCGCCAGCAGCTTGGGGACTAGCGGTTACGGGTCCTACGAGCAGTACTTC,CASSLGTSGYGSYEQYF
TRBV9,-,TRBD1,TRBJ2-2,TGTGCCAGCAGCGCTCGCCAGGGACAGGGGGCGTCGGGCGGGGAGCTGTTTTTT,CASSARQGQGASGGELFF
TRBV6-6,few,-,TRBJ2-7,TGTGCCAGCAGTTACGTGGCAGACTACGAGCAGTACTTC,CASSYVADYEQYF
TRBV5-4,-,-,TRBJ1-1,TGTGCCAGCAGCTTGGAGAGACAAAGGGCTTTCTTT,CASSLERQRAFF
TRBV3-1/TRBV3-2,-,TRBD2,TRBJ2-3,TGTGCCAGCAGCTACTTACTAGCGGGAGAAACAGATACGCAGTATTTT,CASSYLLAGETDTQYF
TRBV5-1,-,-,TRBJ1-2,TGCGCCAGCAGCTTGGGGCAGGGATATAACTATGGCTACACCTTC,CASSLGQGYNYGYTF
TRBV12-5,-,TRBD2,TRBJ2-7,TGTGCTAGTGGTTTGGCCCCCGGGACTAGCGCAACCAACCCGGGCGAGCAGTACTTC,CASGLAPGTSATNPGEQYF
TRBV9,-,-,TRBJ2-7,TGTGCCAGCAGCGTAGTGTGTGGCAGTTCGATACCTGTTTGTAATTACGAGCAGTACTTC,CASSVVCGSSIPVCNYEQYF
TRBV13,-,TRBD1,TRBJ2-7,TGTGCCAGCAGCTCACGACGACCGGGACAGTCCTACGAGCAGTACTTC,CASSSRRPGQSYEQYF
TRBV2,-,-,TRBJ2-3,TGTGCCAGCAGTGCCCAACAGGGGGGAGCGGGAGGCGCGCAGTATTTT,CASSAQQGGAGGAQYF
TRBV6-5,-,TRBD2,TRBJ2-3,TGTGCCAGCAAAGAGCGGGGGGCCCCCACAGATACGCAGTATTTT,CASKERGAPTDTQYF
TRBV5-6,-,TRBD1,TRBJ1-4,TGTGCCAGCAGCTTCGGACAGGCTAATGAAAAACTGTTTTTT,CASSFGQANEKLFF
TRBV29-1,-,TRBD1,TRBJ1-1,TGCAGCGCCGACCGGGACAGGAACCAAGCCACTGAAGCTTTCTTT,CSADRDRNQATEAFF
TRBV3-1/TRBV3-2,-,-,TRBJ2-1,TGTGCCAGCAGCCTTGAGGGGACACCGAGACGCGCTGAGCAGTTCTTC,CASSLEGTPRRAEQFF
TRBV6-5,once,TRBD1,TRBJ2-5,TGTGCCAGCGAAGGGGACAGGCGAGAGACCCAGTACTTC,CASEGDRRETQYF
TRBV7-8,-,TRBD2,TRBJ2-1,TGTGCCAGCAGCTTAAGGACTAGCCCGTCCTACAATGAGCAGTTCTTC,CASSLRTSPSYNEQFF
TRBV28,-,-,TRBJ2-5,TGTGCCAGCAGTCGCACTGGGGGGTGGGAGACCCAGTACTTC,CASSRTGGWETQYF
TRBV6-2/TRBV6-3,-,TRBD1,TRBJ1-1,TGTGCCAGCAGCCGACAGGGTTGGTACACTGAAGCTTTCTTT,CASSRQGWYTEAFF
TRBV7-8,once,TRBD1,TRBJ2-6,TGTGCCAGCAGCTTAGTCCCGGGACAGGGGGCTGGGGCCAACGTCCTGACTTTC,CASSLVPGQGAGANVLTF
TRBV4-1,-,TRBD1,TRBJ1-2,TGCGCCAGCAGCCAAGAACAGGGGGTCGGAGGCTACACCTTC,CASSQEQGVGGYTF
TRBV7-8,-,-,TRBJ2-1,TGTGCCAGCAGCTTGCGGTTCGGGTCCAACAATGAGCAGTTCTTC,CASSLRFGSNNEQFF
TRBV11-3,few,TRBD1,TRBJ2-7,TGTGCCAGCAGCAGGACAGGGATACCCTACGAGCAGTACTTC,CASSRTGIPYEQYF
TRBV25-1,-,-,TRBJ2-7,TGTGCCAGCAGCGACTCAACAGGGTTTTTACGCTACGAGCAGTACTTC,CASSDSTGFLRYEQYF
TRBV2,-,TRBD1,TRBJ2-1,TGTGCCAGCAGAAGAGGGACAGGGGAAAACAATGAGCAGTTCTTC,CASRRGTGENNEQFF
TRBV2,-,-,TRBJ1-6,TGTGCCAGCAGTGAAGACAGGGTCCCTTCCTCACCCCTCCACTTT,CASSEDRVPSSPLHF
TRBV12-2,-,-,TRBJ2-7,TGTGCAAGTCGCTTTATGACTAGGACATGGTACGAGCAGTACTTC,CASRFMTRTWYEQYF
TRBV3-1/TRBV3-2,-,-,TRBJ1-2,TGTGCCAGCAGCCAAGGAACGTCGGGACTCTATGGCTACACCTTC,CASSQGTSGLYGYTF
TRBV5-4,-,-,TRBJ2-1,TGTGCCAGCAGCAGTCGATCAACAGGGTCAAATGAGCAGTTCTTC,CASSSRSTGSNEQFF
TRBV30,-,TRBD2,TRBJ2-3,TGTGCCTGGTCGGGAGCGGGGGGTGGGACAGATACGCAGTATTTT,CAWSGAGGGTDTQYF
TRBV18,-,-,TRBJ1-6,TGTGCCAGCTCACCGCTTAAGGAGTCACCCCTCCACTTT,CASSPLKESPLHF
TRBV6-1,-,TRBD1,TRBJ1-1,TGTGCCAGCACGGACAGGTTTACGAACACTGAAGCTTTCTTT,CASTDRFTNTEAFF
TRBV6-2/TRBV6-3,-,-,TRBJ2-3,TGTGCCAGCAGTTACTCGGACTACCCCGGTACGCAGTATTTT,CASSYSDYPGTQYF
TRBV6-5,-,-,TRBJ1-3,TGTGCCAGCAGGACCCGGAGTTTGGGTAGAAACACCATATATTTT,CASRTRSLGRNTIYF
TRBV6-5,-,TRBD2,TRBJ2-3,TGTGCAGCGGGGGGGTGGGTTGAGGATACGCAGTATTTT,CAAGGWVEDTQYF
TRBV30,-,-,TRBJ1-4,TGTGCCTGGAGTGTCTCAGTGGCCGGAGCACTGTTTTTT,CAWSVSVAGALFF
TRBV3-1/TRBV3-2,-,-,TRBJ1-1,TGTGCCAGCAGCCAGGGAGGGGGGGAGAACACTGAAGCTTTCTTT,CASSQGGGENTEAFF
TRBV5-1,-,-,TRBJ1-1,TGCGCCAGCAGCTTGGGGACAGTTCTTACCGGTGCTTTCTTT,CASSLGTVLTGAFF
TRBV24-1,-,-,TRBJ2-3,TGTGCCACCAGTGATTTCTCTGTCGGTACAGGCCTCGCCCAAAATCCGACAGATACGCAGTATTTT,CATSDFSVGTGLAQNPTDTQYF
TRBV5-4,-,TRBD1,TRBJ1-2,TGTGCCAGCAGCGTGGACAGGGGGACTTATGGCTACACCTTC,CASSVDRGTYGYTF